One sample yielded the 6 T cell receptor beta chains listed below, sequenced in a study of blood T cell repertoires in COVID-19. Produced via immunoSEQ multiplex PCR; TCRdb's table is partial and in-frame only. The sample records 250,000 to 350,000 clones, nearly 90% being singletons. The sequencing input was PBMCs or T cells enriched from blood (not recorded which). Receptors originate from a woman aged 50 to 60 who had been exposed to COVID-19.

For this clone: Relative to the germline gene, one junction end is altered; a read error may explain this. This chain uses TRBV4-2 with TRBJ2-7; D possibly corresponds to TRBD2 (7 bases). The CDR3 sequence is 12 residues long. Germline CDR1 LGHNA, CDR2 YNFKEQ. The CDR3 sequence is CASSQGTGQRDF. DNA for the CDR3: TGTGCCAGCAGCCAAGGGACTGGACAGCGGGATTTC.

J is TRBJ2-1 and V is TRBV3-1 (or the pseudogene TRBV3-2), with 7 bases lining up with TRBD2. The length of the CDR3 is 13 residues. Germline V gene sequence: CDR1 LGHDT, CDR2 YNNKEL (reference sequence). The V segment lost 4 bases and the J segment 6 bases; nucleotides outside the gene matches: 3. This CDR3 is CASSPGTTNEQFF. The CDR3 DNA sequence: TGTGCCAGCAGCCCCGGGACTACCAATGAGCAGTTCTTC.

In DNA, the CDR3 is TGTGCCAGCAGGGACCGGGACAGGGTTGCAGATACGCAGTATTTT. Amino acid sequence: CASRDRDRVADTQYF. The chain uses TRBV5-4 and TRBJ2-3, with 9 bases identical to TRBD1. The CDR3 runs 15 residues. In germline, CDR1 is SGHNT, CDR2 YYREEE (reference sequence). Germline trimming cut 5 bases from V and 4 bases from J; bases unmatched to any gene: 8.

This chain links TRBV11-3 with TRBJ2-2, with a possible D match to TRBD2 (5 bases). The ends were cut back, 1 base at V and 2 bases at J, with 11 bases in the middle. Germline CDR1 and CDR2: SGHNT and YENEEA. The CDR3 sequence is 16 residues long. Written as DNA, the CDR3 is TGTGCCAGCAGCTTAGTCCCCGGGGTCAACACCGGGGAGCTGTTTTTT. This encodes CASSLVPGVNTGELFF.

V gene TRBV18 combines with J gene TRBJ2-7; D unclear. Germline V CDR1 and CDR2: KGHSH, LQKENI. V was shortened by 0 bases and J by 3 bases, with 12 bases between the two germline ends. CDR3 length equals 15 residues. This CDR3 reads CASSPPLEQVYEQYF. The CDR3 nucleotides are TGTGCCAGCTCACCACCGCTAGAACAAGTCTACGAGCAGTACTTC.

The V call is TRBV30, the J call TRBJ1-2; D unresolved. CDR1 is GTSNPN, CDR2 SVGIG, per germline (reference sequence). Trimming left V 2 bases short and J 1 base short, with 8 bases between. This CDR3 comprises 13 residues. This chain's CDR3 is CAWSLRSNYGYTF. The DNA for the CDR3 is TGTGCCTGGAGTTTGAGGAGTAACTATGGCTACACCTTC.